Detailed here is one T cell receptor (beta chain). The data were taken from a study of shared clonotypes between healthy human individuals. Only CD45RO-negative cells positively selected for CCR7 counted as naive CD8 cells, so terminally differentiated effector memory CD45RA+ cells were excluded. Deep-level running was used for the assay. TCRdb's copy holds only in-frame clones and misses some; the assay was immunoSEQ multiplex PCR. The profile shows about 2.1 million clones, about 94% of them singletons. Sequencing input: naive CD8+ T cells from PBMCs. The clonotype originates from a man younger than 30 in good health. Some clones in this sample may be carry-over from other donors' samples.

The CDR3 DNA sequence: TGTGCCAGCAGCTTAGGGGCGGGGTTCTCCTACGAGCAGTACTTC. Translating it yields CASSLGAGFSYEQYF. The chain joins TRBV11-2 to TRBJ2-7, with D tentatively TRBD2 (6 bases). V shed 1 base and J shed 0 bases, with 10 bases lying between them. Germline V CDR1 and CDR2: SGHAT, FQNNGV. The CDR3 runs 15 residues.